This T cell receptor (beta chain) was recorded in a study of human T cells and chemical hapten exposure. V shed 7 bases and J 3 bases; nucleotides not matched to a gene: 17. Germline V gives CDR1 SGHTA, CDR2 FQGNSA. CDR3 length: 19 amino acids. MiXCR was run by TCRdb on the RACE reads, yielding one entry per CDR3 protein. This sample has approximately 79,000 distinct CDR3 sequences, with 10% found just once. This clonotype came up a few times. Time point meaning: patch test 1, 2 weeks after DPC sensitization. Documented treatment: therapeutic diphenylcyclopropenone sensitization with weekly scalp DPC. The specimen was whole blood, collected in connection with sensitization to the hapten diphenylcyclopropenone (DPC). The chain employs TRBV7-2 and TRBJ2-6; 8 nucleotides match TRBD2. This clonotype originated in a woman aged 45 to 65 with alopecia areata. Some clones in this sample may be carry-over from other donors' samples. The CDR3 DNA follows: TGTGCCAGCAACCCCCGGGGGGGATCCACCCAAGGTGGGGCCAACGTCCTGACTTTC. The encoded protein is CASNPRGGSTQGGANVLTF.